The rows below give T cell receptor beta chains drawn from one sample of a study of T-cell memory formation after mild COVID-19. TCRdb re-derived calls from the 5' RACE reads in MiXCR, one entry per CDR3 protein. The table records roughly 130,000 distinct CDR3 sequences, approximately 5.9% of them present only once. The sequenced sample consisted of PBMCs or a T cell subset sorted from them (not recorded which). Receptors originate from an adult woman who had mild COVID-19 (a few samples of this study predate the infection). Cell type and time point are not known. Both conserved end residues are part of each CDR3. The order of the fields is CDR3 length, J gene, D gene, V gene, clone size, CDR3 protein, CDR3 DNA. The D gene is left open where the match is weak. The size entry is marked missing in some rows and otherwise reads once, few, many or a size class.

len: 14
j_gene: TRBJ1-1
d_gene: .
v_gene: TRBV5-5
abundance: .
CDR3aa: CASSFVAGSTEAFF
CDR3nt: TGTGCCAGCAGCTTCGTGGCAGGGAGCACTGAAGCTTTCTTT

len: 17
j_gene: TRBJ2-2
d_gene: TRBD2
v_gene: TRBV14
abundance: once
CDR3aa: CASSLSGLAGRTGELFF
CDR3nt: TGTGCCAGCAGCCTCTCGGGACTAGCGGGAAGGACCGGGGAGCTGTTTTTT

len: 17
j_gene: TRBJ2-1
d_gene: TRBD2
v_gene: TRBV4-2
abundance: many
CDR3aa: CASSQPLAGDTYNEQFF
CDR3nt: TGTGCCAGCAGCCAACCCCTAGCGGGGGACACCTACAATGAGCAGTTCTTC

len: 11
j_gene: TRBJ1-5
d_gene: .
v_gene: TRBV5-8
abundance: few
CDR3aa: CASSFNQPQHF
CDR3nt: TGTGCCAGCAGCTTTAATCAGCCCCAGCATTTT

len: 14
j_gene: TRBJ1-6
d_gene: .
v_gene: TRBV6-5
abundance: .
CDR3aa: CASSYTVGNSPLHF
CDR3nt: TGTGCCAGCAGTTACACAGTGGGGAATTCACCCCTCCACTTT

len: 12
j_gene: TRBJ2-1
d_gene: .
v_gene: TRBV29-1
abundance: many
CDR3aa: CSVEPHANEQFF
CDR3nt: TGCAGCGTTGAACCCCACGCGAATGAGCAGTTCTTC

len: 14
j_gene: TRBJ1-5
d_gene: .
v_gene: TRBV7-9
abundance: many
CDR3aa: CASSLAQGYQPQHF
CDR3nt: TGTGCCAGCAGCTTAGCGCAGGGATATCAGCCCCAGCATTTT

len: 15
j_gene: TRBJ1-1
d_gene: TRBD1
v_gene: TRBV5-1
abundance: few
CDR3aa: CASSPGQLQNTEAFF
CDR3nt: TGCGCCAGCAGCCCGGGACAGTTACAGAACACTGAAGCTTTCTTT

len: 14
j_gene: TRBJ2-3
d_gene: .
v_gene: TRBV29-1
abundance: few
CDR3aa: CSVEPGGYTDTQYF
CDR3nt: TGCAGCGTTGAACCAGGAGGCTACACAGATACGCAGTATTTT

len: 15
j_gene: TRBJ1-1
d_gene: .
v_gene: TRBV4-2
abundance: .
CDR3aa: CASSQGILEISGAFF
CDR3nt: TGTGCCAGCAGCCAGGGGATTTTAGAGATTTCGGGAGCTTTCTTT

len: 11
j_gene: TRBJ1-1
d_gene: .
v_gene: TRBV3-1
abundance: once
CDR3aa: CASSQGAEAFF
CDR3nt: TGTGCCAGCAGCCAAGGGGCTGAAGCTTTCTTT

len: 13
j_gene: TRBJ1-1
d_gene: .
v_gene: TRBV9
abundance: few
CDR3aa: CASSVGWGTEAFF
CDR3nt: TGTGCCAGCAGCGTAGGGTGGGGCACTGAAGCTTTCTTT

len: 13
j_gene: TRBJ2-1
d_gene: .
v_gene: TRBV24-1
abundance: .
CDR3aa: CATSDLWGNEQFF
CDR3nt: TGTGCCACCAGTGATTTGTGGGGAAATGAGCAGTTCTTC

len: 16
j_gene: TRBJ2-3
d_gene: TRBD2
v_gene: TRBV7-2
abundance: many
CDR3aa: CASSLRLAGGTDTQYF
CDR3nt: TGTGCCAGCAGCTTACGTCTAGCGGGAGGAACAGATACGCAGTATTTT

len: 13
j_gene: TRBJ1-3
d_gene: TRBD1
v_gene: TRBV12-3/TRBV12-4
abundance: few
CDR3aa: CASTGQGQYTIYF
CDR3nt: TGTGCCAGCACCGGACAGGGCCAATACACCATATATTTT

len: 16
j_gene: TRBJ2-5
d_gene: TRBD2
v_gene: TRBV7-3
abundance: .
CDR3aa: CASSPLGTSRKETQYF
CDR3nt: TGTGCCAGCAGCCCGCTCGGGACTAGCCGTAAAGAGACCCAGTACTTC

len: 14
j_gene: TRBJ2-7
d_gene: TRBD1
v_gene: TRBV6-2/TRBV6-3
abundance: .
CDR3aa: CASRPGTGDGEQYF
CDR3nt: TGTGCCAGCAGACCCGGGACAGGGGACGGCGAGCAGTACTTC

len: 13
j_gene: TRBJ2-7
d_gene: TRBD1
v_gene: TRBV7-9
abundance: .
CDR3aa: CASSLTGGAEQYF
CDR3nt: TGTGCCAGCAGCCTAACAGGGGGCGCCGAGCAGTACTTC

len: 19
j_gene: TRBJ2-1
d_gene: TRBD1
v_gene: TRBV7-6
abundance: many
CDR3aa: CASSLAGILRDRGPNEQFF
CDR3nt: TGTGCCAGCAGCTTAGCAGGAATCCTCCGGGACAGGGGGCCGAATGAGCAGTTCTTC

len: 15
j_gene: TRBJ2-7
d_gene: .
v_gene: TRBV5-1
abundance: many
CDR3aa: CASSLGQSNAYEQYF
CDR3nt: TGCGCCAGCAGCTTGGGTCAGTCAAACGCCTACGAGCAGTACTTC

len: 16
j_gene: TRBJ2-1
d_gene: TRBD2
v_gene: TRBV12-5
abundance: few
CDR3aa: CASGLGTSGSYNEQFF
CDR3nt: TGTGCTAGTGGTTTGGGCACTAGCGGGAGTTATAATGAGCAGTTCTTC

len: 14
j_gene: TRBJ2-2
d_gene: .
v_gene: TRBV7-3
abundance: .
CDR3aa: CASSPTTGYGELFF
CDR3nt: TGTGCCAGCAGCCCAACGACCGGGTACGGGGAGCTGTTTTTT

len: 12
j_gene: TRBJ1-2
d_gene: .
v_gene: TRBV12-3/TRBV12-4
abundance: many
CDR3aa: CASNGINYGYTF
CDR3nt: TGTGCCAGCAATGGCATAAACTATGGCTACACCTTC

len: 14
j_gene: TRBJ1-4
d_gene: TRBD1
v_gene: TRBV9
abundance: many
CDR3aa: CASSRDRGDEKLFF
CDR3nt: TGTGCCAGCAGCAGGGACAGGGGGGATGAAAAACTGTTTTTT

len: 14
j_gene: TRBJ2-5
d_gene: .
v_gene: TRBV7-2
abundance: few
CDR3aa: CASSLERRGGTQYF
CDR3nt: TGTGCCAGCAGCCTCGAGCGGAGAGGGGGGACCCAGTACTTC

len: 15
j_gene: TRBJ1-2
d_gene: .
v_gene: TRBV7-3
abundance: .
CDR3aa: CASSFRDTTNYGYTF
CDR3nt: TGTGCCAGCAGCTTCCGGGACACAACTAACTATGGCTACACCTTC

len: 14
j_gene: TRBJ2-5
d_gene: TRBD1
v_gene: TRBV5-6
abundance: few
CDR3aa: CASSLGQGVETQYF
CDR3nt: TGTGCCAGCAGCTTAGGACAGGGAGTAGAGACCCAGTACTTC

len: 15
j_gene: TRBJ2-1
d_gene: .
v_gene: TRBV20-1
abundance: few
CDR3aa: CSASLPGPADYEQFF
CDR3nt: TGCAGTGCTAGTCTCCCGGGTCCCGCAGATTATGAGCAGTTCTTC

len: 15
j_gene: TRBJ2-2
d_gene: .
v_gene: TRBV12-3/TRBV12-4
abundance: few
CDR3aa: CASSFQRRNTGELFF
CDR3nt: TGTGCCAGCAGTTTCCAGCGGAGAAACACCGGGGAGCTGTTTTTT

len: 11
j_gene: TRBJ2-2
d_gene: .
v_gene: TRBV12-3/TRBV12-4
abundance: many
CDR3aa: CASSFGGELFF
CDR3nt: TGTGCCAGCAGTTTTGGCGGGGAGCTGTTTTTT

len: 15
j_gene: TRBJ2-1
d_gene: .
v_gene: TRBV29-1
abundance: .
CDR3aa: CSVSFGGLRLNEQFF
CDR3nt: TGCAGCGTGAGCTTCGGTGGGCTCCGCTTGAATGAGCAGTTCTTC

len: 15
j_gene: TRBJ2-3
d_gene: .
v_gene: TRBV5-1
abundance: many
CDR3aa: CASSLLGYSTDTQYF
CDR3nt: TGCGCCAGCAGCTTGTTGGGGTATAGCACAGATACGCAGTATTTT

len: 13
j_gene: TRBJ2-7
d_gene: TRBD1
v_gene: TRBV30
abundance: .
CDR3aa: CARSRTGSYEQYF
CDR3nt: TGTGCCCGATCTCGGACAGGGTCCTACGAGCAGTACTTC

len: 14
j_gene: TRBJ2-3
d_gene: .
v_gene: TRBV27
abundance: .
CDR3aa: CASSFQRQGDTQYF
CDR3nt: TGTGCCAGCAGTTTCCAGAGGCAAGGAGATACGCAGTATTTT

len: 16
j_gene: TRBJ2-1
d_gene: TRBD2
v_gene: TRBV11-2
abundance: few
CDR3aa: CASSSRTSGDPNEQFF
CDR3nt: TGTGCCAGCAGCTCTCGGACTAGCGGCGATCCCAATGAGCAGTTCTTC

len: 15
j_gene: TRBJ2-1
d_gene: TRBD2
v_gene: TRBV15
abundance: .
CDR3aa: CATSRSGGRYNEQFF
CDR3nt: TGTGCCACCAGCAGAAGCGGGGGGCGATACAATGAGCAGTTCTTC

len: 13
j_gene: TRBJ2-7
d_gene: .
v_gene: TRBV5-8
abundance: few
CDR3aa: CASSLRGSHEQYF
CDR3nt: TGTGCCAGCAGCTTGAGGGGTTCCCACGAGCAGTACTTC

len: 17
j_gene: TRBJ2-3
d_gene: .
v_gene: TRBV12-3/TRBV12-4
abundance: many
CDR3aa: CASTRGSGLGSTDTQYF
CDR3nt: TGTGCCAGCACCCGAGGGTCGGGGCTGGGTAGCACAGATACGCAGTATTTT

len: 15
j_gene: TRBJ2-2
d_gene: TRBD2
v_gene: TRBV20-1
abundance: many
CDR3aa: CSARSSGTGTGELFF
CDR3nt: TGCAGTGCTAGATCTAGCGGGACCGGCACCGGGGAGCTGTTTTTT

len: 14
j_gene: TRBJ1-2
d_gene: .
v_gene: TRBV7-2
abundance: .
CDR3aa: CASSFRGAHYGYTF
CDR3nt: TGTGCCAGCAGCTTTCGGGGGGCTCACTATGGCTACACCTTC

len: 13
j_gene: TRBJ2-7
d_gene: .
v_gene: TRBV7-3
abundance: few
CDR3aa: CASSSSQTSEQYF
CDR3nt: TGTGCCAGCAGTTCTAGCCAGACCTCGGAGCAGTACTTC

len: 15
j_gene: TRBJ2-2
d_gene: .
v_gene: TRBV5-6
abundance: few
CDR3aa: CASSLGGLLGGELFF
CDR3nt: TGTGCCAGCAGCTTGGGAGGCCTCCTGGGGGGGGAGCTGTTTTTT

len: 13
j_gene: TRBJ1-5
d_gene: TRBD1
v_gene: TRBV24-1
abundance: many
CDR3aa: CATRGQANQPQHF
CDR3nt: TGTGCCACCAGAGGACAGGCCAATCAGCCCCAGCATTTT

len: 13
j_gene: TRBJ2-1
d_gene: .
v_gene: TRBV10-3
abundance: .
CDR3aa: CAISAITDNEQFF
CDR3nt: TGTGCCATCAGTGCTATTACCGACAATGAGCAGTTCTTC

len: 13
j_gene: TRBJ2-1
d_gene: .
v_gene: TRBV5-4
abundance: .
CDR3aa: CASSSGLYNEQFF
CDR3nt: TGTGCCAGCAGCTCGGGACTTTACAATGAGCAGTTCTTC

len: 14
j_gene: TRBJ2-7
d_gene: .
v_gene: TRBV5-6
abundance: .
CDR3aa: CASSLATGGYEQYF
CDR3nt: TGTGCCAGCAGCTTGGCGACGGGTGGCTACGAGCAGTACTTC

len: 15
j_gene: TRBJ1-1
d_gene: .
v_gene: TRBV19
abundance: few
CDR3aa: CASSIAVAVNTEAFF
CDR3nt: TGTGCCAGTTCGATAGCAGTGGCGGTGAACACTGAAGCTTTCTTT

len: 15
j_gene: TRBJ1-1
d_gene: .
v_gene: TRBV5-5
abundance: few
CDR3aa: CASSLGGVEHTEAFF
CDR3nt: TGTGCCAGCAGCTTGGGGGGGGTTGAGCACACTGAAGCTTTCTTT

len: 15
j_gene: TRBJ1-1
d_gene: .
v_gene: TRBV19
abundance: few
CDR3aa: CASSMGDSLNTEAFF
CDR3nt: TGTGCCAGTAGTATGGGCGACAGTCTGAACACTGAAGCTTTCTTT

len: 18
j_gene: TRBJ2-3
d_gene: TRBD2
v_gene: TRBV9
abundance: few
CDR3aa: CASSVTGTSGARGDTQYF
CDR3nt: TGTGCCAGCAGCGTTACCGGGACTAGCGGGGCCAGGGGAGATACGCAGTATTTT

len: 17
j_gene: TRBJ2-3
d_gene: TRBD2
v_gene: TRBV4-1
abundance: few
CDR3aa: CASSQKAGGGAGDTQYF
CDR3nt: TGCGCCAGCAGCCAAAAGGCAGGCGGGGGGGCAGGAGATACGCAGTATTTT

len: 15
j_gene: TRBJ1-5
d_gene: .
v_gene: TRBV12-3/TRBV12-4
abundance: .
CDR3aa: CASSFGGGSNQPQHF
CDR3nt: TGTGCCAGCAGTTTCGGGGGAGGGAGCAATCAGCCCCAGCATTTT

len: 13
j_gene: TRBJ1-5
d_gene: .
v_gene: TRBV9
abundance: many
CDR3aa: CASSLTVDQPQHF
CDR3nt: TGTGCCAGCAGCCTTACGGTGGATCAGCCCCAGCATTTT

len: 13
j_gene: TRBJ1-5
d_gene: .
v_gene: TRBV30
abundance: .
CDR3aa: CAWSVGSNQPQHF
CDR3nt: TGTGCCTGGTCAGTAGGAAGCAATCAGCCCCAGCATTTT

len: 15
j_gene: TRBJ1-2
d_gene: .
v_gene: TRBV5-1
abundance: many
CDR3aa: CASQLTAGSNYGYTF
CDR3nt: TGCGCCAGCCAGCTCACCGCGGGTTCTAACTATGGCTACACCTTC

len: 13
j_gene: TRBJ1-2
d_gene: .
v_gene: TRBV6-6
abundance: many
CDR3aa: CASSKTESYGYTF
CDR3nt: TGTGCCAGCAGTAAGACAGAGAGCTATGGCTACACCTTC

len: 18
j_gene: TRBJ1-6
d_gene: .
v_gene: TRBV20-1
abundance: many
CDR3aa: CSAAARDGKSSYNSPLHF
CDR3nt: TGCAGTGCCGCCGCCCGGGACGGCAAAAGCTCCTATAATTCACCCCTCCACTTT